This TCR beta chain originates from a study of cytomegalovirus exposure and HLA in healthy donors. Trimming at V came to 8 bases and at J to 0 bases, leaving 8 bases not matched to a gene. CDR3 length: 15 residues. The germline V gene encodes CDR1 SNHLY and CDR2 FYNNEI. A multiplex PCR was run with 60 Vbeta primers and 13 Jbeta primers. TCRdb's copy holds only in-frame clones and misses some; the assay was immunoSEQ multiplex PCR. The sample yields approximately 140,000 clones, more than 55% seen once. The sequence was obtained from a woman aged 60-70 years in good health and CMV-seronegative. Sequencing was carried out using PBMCs. This rearrangement joins TRBV2 to TRBJ2-3, with TRBD2 identical over 7 bases. CDR3 in DNA: TGTGCCAGCGGGGGGGGGATATCTAGCACAGATACGCAGTATTTT. Its translation is CASGGGISSTDTQYF.